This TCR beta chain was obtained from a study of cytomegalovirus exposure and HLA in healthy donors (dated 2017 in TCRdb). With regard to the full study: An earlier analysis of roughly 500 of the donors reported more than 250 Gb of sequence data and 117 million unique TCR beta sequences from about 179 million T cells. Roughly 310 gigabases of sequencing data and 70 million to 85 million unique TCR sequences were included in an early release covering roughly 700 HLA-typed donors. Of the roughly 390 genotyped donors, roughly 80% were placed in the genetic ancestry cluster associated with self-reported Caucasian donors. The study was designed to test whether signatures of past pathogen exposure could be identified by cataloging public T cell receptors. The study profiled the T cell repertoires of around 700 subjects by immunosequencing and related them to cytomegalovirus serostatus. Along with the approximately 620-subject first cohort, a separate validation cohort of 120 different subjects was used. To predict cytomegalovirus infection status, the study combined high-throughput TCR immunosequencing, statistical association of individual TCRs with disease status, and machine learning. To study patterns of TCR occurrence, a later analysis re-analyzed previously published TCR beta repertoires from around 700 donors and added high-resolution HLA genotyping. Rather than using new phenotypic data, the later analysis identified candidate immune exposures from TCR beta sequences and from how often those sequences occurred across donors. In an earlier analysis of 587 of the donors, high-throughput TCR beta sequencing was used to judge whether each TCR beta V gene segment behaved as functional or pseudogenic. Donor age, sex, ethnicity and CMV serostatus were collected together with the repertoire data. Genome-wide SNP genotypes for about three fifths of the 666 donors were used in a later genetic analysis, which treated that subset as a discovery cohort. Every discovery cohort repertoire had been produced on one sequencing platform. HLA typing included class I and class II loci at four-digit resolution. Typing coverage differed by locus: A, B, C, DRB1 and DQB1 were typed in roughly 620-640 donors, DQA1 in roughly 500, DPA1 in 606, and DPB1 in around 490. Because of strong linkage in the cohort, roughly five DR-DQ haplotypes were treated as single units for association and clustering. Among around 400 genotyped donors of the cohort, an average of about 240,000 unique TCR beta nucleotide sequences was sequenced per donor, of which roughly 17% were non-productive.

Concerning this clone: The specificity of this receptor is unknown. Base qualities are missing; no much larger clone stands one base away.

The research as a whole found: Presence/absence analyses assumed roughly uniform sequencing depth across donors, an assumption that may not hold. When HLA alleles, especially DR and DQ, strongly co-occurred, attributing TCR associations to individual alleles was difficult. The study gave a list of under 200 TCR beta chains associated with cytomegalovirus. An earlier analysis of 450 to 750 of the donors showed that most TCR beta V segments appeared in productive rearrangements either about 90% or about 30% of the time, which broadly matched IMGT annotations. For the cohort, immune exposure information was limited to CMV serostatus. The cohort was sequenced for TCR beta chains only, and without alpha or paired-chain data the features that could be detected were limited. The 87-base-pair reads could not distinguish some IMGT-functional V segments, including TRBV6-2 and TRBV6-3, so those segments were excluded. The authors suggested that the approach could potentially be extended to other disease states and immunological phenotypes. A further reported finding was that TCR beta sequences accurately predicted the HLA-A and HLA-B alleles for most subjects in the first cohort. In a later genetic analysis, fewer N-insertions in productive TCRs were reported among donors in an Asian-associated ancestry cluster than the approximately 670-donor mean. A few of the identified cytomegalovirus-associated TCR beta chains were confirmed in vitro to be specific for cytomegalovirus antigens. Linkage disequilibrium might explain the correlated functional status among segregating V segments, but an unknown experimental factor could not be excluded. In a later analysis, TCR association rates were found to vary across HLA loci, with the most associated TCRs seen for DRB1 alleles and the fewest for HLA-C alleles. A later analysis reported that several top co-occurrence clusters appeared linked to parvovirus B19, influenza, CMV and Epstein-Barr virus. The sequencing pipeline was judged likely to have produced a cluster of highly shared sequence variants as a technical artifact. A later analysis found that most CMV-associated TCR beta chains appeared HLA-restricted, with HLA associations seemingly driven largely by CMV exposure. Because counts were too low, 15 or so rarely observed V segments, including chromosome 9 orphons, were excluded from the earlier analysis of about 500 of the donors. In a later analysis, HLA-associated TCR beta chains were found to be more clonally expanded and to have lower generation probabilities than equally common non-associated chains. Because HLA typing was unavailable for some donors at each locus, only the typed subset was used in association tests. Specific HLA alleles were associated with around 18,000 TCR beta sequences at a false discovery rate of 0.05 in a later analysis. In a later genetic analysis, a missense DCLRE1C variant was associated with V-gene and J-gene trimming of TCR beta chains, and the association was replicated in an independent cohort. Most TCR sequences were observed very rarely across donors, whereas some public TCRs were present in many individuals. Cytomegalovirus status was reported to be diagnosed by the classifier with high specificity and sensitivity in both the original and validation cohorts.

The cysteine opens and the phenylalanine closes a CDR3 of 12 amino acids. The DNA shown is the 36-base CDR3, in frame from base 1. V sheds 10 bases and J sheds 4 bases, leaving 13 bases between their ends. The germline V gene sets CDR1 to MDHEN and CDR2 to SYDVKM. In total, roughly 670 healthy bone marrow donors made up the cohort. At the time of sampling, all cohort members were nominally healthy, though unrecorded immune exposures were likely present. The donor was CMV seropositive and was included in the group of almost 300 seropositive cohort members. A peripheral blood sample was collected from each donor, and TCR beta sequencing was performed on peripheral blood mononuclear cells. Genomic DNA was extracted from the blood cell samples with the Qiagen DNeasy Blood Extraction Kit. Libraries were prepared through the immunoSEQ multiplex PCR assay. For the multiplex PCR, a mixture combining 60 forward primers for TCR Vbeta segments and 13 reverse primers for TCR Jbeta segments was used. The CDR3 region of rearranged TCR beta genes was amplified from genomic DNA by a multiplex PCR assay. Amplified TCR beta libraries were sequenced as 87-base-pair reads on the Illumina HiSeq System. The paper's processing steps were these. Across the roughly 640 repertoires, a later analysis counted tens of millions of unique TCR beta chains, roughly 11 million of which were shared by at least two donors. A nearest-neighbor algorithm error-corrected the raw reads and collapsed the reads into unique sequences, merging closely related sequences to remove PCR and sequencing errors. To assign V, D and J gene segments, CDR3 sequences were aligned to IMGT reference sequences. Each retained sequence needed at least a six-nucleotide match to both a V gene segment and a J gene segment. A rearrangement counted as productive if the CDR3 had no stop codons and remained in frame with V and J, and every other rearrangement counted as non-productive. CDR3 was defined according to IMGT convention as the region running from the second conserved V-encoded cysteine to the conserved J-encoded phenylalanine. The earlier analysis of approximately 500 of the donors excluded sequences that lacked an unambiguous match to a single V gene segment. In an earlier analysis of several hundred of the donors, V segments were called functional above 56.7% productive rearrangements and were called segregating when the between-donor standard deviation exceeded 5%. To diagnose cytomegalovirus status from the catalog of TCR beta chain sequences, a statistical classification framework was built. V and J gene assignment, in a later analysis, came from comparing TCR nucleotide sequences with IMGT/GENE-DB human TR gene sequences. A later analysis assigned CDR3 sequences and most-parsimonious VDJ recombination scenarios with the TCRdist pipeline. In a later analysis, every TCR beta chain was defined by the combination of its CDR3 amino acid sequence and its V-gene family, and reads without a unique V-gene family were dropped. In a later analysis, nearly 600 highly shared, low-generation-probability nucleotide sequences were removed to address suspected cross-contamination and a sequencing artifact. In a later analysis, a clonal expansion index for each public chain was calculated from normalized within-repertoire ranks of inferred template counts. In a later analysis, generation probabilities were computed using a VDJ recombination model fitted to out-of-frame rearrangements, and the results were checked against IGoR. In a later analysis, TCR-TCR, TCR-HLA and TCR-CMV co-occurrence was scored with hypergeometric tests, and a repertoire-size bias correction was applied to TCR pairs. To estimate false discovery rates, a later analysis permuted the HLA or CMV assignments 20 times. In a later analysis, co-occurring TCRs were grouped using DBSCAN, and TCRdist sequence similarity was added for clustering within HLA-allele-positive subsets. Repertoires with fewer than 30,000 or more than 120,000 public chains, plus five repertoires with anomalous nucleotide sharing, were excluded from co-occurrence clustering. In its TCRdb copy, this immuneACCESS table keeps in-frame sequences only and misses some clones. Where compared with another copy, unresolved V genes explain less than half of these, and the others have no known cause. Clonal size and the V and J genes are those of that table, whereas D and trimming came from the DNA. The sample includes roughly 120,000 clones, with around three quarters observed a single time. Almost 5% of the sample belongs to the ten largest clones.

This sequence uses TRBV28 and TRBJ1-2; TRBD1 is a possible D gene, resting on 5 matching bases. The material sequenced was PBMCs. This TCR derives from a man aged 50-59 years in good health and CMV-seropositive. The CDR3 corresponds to CATGGVGYGYTF. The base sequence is TGTGCCACCGGGGGGGTGGGCTATGGCTACACCTTC.